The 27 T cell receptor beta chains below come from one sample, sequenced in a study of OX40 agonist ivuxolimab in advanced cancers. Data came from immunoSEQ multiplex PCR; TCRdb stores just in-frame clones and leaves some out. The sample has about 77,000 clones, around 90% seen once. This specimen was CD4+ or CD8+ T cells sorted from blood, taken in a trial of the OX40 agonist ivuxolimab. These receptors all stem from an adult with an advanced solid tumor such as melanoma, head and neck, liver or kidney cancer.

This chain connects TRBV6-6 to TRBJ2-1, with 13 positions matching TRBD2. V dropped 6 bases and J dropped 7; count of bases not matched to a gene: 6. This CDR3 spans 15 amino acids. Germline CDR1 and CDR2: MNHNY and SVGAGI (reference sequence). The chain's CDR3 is CASRFGTSGKNEQFF. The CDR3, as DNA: TGTGCCAGCAGATTTGGGACTAGCGGGAAAAATGAGCAGTTCTTC.

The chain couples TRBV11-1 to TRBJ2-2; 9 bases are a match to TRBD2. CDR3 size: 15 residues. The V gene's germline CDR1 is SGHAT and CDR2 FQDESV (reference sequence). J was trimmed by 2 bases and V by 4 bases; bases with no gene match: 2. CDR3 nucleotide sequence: TGTGCCAGCAGCTCCGGGACTAGCAACACCGGGGAGCTGTTTTTT. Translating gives CASSSGTSNTGELFF.

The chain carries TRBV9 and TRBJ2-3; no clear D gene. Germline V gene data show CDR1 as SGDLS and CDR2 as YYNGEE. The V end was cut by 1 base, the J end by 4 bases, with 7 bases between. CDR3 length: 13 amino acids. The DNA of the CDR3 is TGTGCCAGCAGCGTATCCCGTGCAGATACGCAGTATTTT. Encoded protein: CASSVSRADTQYF.

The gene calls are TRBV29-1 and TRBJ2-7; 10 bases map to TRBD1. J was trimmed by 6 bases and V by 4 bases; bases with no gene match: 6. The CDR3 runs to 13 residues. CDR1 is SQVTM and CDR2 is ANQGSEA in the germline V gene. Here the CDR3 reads CSVARDRGREQYF. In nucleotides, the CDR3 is TGCAGCGTTGCGCGAGACAGGGGGCGCGAGCAGTACTTC.

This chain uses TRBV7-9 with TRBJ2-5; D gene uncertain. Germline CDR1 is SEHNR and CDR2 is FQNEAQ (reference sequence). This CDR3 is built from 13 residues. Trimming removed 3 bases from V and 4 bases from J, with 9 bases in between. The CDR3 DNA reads TGTGCCAGCAGCTTGTGGGGTACAGAGACCCAGTACTTC. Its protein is CASSLWGTETQYF.

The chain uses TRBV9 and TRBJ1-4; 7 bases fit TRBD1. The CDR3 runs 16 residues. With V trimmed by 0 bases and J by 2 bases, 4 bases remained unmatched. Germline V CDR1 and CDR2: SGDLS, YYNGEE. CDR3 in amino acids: CASSVGTGLTNEKLFF. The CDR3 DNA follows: TGTGCCAGCAGCGTAGGGACAGGCCTTACTAATGAAAAACTGTTTTTT.

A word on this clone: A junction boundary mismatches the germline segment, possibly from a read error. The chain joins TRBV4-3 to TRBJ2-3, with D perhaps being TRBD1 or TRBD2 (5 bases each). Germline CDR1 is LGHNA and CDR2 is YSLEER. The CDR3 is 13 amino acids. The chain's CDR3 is CASSKEGMDTQYF. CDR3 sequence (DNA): TGCGCCAGCAGCAAAGAGGGGATGGATACGCAGTATTTT.

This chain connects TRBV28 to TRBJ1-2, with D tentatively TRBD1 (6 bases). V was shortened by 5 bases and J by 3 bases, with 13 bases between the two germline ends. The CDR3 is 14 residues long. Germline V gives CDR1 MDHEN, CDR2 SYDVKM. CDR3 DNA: TGTGCCAGCAGTGTCGGGAGGACAGACTATGGCTACACCTTC. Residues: CASSVGRTDYGYTF.

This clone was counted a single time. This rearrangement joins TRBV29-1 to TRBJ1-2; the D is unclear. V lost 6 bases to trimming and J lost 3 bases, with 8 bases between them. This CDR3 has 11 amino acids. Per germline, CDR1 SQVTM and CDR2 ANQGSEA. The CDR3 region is CSVGLYYGYTF. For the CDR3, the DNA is TGCAGCGTAGGCCTATACTATGGCTACACCTTC. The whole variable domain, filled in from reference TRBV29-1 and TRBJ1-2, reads SAVISQKPSRDICQRGTSLTIQCQVDSQVTMMFWYRQQPGQSLTLIATANQGSEATYESGFVIDKFPISRPNLTFSTLTVSNMSPEDSSIYLCSVGLYYGYTFGSGTRLTVV.

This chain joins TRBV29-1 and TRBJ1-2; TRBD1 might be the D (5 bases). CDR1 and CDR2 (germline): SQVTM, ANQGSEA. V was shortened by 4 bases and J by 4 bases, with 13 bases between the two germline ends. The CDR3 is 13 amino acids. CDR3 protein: CSVAGREGYGYTF. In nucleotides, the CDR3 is TGCAGCGTTGCGGGCAGGGAGGGCTATGGCTACACCTTC. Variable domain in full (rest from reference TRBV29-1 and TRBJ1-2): SAVISQKPSRDICQRGTSLTIQCQVDSQVTMMFWYRQQPGQSLTLIATANQGSEATYESGFVIDKFPISRPNLTFSTLTVSNMSPEDSSIYLCSVAGREGYGYTFGSGTRLTVV.

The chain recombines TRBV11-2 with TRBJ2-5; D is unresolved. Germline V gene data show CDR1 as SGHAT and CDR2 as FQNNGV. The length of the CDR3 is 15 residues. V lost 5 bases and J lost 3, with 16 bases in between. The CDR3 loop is CASSLRGTAKETQYF. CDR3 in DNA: TGTGCCAGCAGCCTGCGAGGAACGGCTAAAGAGACCCAGTACTTC. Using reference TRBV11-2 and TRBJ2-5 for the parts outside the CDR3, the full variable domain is EAGVAQSPRYKIIEKRQSVAFWCNPISGHATLYWYQQILGQGPKLLIQFQNNGVVDDSQLPKDRFSAERLKGVDSTLKIQPAKLEDSAVYLCASSLRGTAKETQYFGPGTRLLVL.

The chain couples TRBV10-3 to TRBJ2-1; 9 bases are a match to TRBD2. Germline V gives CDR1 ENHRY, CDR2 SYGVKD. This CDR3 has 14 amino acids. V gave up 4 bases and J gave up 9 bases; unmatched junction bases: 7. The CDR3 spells CAISVLAGDSEQFF. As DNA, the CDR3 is TGTGCCATCAGTGTTTTAGCGGGAGACTCTGAGCAGTTCTTC.

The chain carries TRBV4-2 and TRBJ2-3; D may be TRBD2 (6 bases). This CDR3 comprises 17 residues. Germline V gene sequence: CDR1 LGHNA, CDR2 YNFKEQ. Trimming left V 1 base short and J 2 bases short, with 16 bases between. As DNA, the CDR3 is TGTGCCAGCAGCCAAGGTTTGGCGGGATCGGACACAGATACGCAGTATTTT. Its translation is CASSQGLAGSDTDTQYF.

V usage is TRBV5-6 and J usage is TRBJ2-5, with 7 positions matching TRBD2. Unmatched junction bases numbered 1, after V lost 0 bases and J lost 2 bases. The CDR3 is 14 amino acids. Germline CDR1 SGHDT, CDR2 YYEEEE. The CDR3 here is CASSLAGRQETQYF. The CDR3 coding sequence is TGTGCCAGCAGCTTGGCCGGGAGGCAAGAGACCCAGTACTTC. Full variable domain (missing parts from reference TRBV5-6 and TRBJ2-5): DAGVTQSPTHLIKTRGQQVTLRCSPKSGHDTVSWYQQALGQGPQFIFQYYEEEERQRGNFPDRFSGHQFPNYSSELNVNALLLGDSALYLCASSLAGRQETQYFGPGTRLLVL.

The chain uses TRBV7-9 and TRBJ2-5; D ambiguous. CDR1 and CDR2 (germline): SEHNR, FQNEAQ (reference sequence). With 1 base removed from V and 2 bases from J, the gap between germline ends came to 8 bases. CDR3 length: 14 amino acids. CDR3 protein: CASSLGRRQETQYF. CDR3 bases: TGTGCCAGCAGCTTAGGGCGGAGACAAGAGACCCAGTACTTC.

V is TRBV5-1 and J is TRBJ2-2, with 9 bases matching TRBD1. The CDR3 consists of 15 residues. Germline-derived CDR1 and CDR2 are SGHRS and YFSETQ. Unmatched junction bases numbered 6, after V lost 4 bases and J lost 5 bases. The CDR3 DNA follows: TGCGCCAGCAGCCATCGACAGGGGGAAACCGGGGAGCTGTTTTTT. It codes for CASSHRQGETGELFF.

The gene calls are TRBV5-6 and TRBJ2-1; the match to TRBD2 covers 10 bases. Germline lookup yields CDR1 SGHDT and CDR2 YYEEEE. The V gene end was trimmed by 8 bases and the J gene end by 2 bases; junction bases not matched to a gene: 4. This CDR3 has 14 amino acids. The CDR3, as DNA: TGTGCCAGTGTTCTAGCGGGAGCCTACAATGAGCAGTTCTTC. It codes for CASVLAGAYNEQFF.

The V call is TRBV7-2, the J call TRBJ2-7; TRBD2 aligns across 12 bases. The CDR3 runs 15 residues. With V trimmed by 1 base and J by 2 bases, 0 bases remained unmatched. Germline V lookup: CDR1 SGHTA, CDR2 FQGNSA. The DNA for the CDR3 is TGTGCCAGCAGCTTAGGGACTAGCGGGACCTACGAGCAGTACTTC. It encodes CASSLGTSGTYEQYF.

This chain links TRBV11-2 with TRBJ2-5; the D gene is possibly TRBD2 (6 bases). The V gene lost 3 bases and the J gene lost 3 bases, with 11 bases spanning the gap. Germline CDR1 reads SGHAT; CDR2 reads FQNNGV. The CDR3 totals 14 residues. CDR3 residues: CASSLEGTEETQYF. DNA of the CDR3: TGTGCCAGCAGCTTGGAAGGGACTGAAGAGACCCAGTACTTC. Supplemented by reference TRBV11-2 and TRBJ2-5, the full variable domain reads EAGVAQSPRYKIIEKRQSVAFWCNPISGHATLYWYQQILGQGPKLLIQFQNNGVVDDSQLPKDRFSAERLKGVDSTLKIQPAKLEDSAVYLCASSLEGTEETQYFGPGTRLLVL.

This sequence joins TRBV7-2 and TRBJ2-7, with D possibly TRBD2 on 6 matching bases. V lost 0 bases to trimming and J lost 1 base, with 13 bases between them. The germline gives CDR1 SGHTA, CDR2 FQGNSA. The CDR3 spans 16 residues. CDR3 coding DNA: TGTGCCAGCAGCTTAGCGCGTGGCGGGACTTCCTACGAGCAGTACTTC. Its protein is CASSLARGGTSYEQYF.

The CDR3 spells CATSASGRVEKLFF. In DNA form, the CDR3 reads TGTGCCACCAGCGCTTCGGGTCGGGTAGAAAAACTGTTTTTT. The chain couples TRBV15 to TRBJ1-4; D is ambiguous. The CDR3 spans 14 residues. The germline V gene has CDR1 LNHNV and CDR2 YYDKDF (reference sequence). V was clipped by 5 bases and J by 8 bases, with 15 bases between them.

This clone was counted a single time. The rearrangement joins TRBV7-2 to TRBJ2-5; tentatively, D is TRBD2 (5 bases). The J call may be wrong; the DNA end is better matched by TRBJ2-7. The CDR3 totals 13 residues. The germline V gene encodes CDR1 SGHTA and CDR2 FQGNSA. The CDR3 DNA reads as TGTGCCAGCAGCACGGACCCGGGGAACGAGCAGTACTTC. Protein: CASSTDPGNEQYF.

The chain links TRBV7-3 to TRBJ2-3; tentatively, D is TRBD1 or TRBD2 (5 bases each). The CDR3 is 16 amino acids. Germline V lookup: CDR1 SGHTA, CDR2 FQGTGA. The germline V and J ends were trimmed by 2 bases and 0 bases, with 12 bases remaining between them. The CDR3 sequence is CASSLQGRGSTDTQYF. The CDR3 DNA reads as TGTGCCAGCAGCTTACAGGGTCGGGGTAGCACAGATACGCAGTATTTT.

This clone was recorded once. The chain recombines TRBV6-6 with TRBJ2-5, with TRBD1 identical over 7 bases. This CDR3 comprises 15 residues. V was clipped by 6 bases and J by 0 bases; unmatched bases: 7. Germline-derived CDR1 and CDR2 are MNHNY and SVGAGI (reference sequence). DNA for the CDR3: TGTGCCAGCAGCGACCACAGGGGAAACCAAGAGACCCAGTACTTC. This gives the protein CASSDHRGNQETQYF.

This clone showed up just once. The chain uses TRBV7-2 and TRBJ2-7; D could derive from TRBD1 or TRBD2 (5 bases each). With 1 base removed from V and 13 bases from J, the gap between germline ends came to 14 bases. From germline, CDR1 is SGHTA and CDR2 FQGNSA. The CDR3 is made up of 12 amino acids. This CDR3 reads CASSLDSGRRYF. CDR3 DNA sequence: TGTGCCAGCAGCTTAGATTCGGGACGTAGATACTTC. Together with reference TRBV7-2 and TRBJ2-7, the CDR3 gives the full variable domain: GAGVSQSPSNKVTEKGKDVELRCDPISGHTALYWYRQSLGQGLEFLIYFQGNSAPDKSGLPSDRFSAERTGGSVSTLTIQRTQQEDSAVYLCASSLDSGRRYFGPGTRLTVT.

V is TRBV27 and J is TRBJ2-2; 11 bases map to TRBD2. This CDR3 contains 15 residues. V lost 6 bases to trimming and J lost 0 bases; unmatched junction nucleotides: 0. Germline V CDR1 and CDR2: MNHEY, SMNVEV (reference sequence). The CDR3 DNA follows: TGTGCCAGCAGGACTAGCGGGACGAACACCGGGGAGCTGTTTTTT. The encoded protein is CASRTSGTNTGELFF.

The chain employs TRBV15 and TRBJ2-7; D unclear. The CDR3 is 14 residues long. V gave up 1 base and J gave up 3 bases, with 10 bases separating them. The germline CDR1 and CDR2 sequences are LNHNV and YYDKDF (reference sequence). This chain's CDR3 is CATSRVGGIYEQYF. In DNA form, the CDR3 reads TGTGCCACCAGCAGAGTCGGCGGTATCTACGAGCAGTACTTC. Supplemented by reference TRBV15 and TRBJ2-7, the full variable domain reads DAMVIQNPRYQVTQFGKPVTLSCSQTLNHNVMYWYQQKSSQAPKLLFHYYDKDFNNEADTPDNFQSRRPNTSFCFLDIRSPGLGDTAMYLCATSRVGGIYEQYFGPGTRLTVT.